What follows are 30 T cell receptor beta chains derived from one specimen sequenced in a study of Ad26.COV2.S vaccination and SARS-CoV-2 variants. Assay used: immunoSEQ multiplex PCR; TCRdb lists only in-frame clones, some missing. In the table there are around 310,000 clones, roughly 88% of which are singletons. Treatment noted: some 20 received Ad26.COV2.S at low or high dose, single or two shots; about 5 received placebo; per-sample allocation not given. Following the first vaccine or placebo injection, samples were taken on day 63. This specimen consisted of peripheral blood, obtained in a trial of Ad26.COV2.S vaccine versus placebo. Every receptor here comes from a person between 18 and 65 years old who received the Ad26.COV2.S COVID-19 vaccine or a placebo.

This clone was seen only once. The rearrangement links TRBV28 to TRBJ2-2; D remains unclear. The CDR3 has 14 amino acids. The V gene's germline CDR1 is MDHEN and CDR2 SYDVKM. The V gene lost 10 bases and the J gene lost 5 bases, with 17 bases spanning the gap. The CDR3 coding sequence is TGTGCCACCCGTCCTCCCCATGGGACCGGGGAGCTGTTTTTT. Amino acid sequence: CATRPPHGTGELFF.

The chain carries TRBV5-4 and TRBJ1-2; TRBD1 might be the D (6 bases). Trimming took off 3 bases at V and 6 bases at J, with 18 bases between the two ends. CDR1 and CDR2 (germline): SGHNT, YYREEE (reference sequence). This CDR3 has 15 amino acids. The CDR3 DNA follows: TGTGCCAGCAGCTCGGGGGGGCACCTTATTAATGGCTACACCTTC. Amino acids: CASSSGGHLINGYTF.

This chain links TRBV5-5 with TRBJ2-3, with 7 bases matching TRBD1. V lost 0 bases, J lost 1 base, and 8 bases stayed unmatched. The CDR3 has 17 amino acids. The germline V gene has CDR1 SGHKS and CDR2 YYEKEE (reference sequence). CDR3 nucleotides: TGTGCCAGCAGCTTGGCCCCAACAGGGGCTGGCACAGATACGCAGTATTTT. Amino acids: CASSLAPTGAGTDTQYF.

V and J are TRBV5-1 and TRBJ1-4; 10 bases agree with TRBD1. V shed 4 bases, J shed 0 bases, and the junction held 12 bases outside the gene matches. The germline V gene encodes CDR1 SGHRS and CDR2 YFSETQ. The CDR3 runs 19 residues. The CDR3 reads CASSHTGTGATSTNEKLFF. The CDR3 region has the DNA TGCGCCAGCAGCCACACCGGGACAGGGGCGACCTCAACTAATGAAAAACTGTTTTTT.

This chain's CDR3 is CASSVGLLGETQYF. CDR3 coding DNA: TGTGCCAGCAGCGTGGGACTCCTAGGGGAGACCCAGTACTTC. This sequence joins TRBV7-2 and TRBJ2-5; D is possibly TRBD2 (6 bases). Germline V CDR1 and CDR2: SGHTA, FQGNSA. V shed 5 bases and J shed 5 bases, with 15 bases lying between them. CDR3 length: 14 residues.

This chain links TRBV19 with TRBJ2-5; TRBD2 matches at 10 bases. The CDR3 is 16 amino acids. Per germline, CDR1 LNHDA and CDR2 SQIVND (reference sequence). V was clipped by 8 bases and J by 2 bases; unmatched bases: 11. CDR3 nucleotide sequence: TGTGCCAGTGGACGGGTAGCGGGAGGAATACAAGAGACCCAGTACTTC. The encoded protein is CASGRVAGGIQETQYF.

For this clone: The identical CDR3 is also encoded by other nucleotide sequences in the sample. CDR3 in amino acids: CASSSDRGNYGYTF. As DNA, the CDR3 is TGTGCCAGCAGTTCAGACAGGGGGAACTATGGCTACACCTTC. This chain joins TRBV7-2 and TRBJ1-2; 9 bases are shared with TRBD1. Losses at the gene ends were 6 bases for V and 2 bases for J; bases not matched to a gene: 4. The germline CDR1 and CDR2 sequences are SGHTA and FQGNSA. The CDR3 totals 14 residues.

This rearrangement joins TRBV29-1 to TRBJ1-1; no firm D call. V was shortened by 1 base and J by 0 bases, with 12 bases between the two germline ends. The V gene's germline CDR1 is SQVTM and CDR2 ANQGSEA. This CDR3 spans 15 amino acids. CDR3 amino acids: CSVEGRVSLNTEAFF. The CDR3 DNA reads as TGCAGCGTTGAAGGAAGGGTCAGTTTGAACACTGAAGCTTTCTTT. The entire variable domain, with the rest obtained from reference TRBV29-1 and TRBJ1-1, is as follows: SAVISQKPSRDICQRGTSLTIQCQVDSQVTMMFWYRQQPGQSLTLIATANQGSEATYESGFVIDKFPISRPNLTFSTLTVSNMSPEDSSIYLCSVEGRVSLNTEAFFGQGTRLTVV.

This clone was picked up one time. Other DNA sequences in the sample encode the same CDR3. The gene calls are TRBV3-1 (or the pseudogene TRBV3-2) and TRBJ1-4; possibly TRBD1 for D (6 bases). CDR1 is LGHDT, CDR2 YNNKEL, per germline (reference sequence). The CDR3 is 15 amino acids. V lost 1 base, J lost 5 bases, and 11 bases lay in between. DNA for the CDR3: TGTGCCAGCAGCCAAGCGACAGGAGGGAATGAAAAACTGTTTTTT. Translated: CASSQATGGNEKLFF.

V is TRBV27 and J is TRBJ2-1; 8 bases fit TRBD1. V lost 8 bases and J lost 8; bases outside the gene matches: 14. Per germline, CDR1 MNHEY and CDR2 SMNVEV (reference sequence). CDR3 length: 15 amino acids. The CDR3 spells CASEPRTGFRDEQFF. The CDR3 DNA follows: TGTGCCAGCGAACCCCGGACAGGGTTTAGGGATGAGCAGTTCTTC.

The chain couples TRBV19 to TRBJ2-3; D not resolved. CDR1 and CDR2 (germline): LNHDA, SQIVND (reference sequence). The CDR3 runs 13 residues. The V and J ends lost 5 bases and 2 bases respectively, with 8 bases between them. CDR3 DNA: TGTGCCAGTAGTGCCCAGATCACAGATACGCAGTATTTT. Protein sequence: CASSAQITDTQYF.

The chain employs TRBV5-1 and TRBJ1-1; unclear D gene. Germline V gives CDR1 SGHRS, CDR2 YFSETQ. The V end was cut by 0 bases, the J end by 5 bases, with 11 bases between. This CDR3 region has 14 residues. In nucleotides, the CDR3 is TGCGCCAGCAGCTTGGCCGGGCAAGTGACTGAAGCTTTCTTT. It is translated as CASSLAGQVTEAFF.

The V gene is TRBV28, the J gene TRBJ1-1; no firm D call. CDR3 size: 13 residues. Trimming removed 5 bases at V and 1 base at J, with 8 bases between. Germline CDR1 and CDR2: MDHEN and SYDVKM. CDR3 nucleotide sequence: TGTGCCAGCAGTCTCAACACGAACACTGAAGCTTTCTTT. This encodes CASSLNTNTEAFF. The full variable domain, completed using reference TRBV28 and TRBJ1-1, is DVKVTQSSRYLVKRTGEKVFLECVQDMDHENMFWYRQDPGLGLRLIYFSYDVKMKEKGDIPEGYSVSREKKERFSLILESASTNQTSMYLCASSLNTNTEAFFGQGTRLTVV.

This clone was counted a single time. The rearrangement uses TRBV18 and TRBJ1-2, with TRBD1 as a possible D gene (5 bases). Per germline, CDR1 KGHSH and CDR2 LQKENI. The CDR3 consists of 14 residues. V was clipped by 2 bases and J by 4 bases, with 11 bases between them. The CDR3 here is CASSPSRAFYGYTF. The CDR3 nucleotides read TGTGCCAGCTCACCATCCAGGGCCTTCTATGGCTACACCTTC.

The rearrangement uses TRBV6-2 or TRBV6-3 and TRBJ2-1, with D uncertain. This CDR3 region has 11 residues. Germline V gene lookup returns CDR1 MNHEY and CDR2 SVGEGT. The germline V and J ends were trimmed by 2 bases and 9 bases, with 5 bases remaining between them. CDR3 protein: CASSYVSEQFF. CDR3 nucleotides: TGTGCCAGCAGTTACGTGAGTGAGCAGTTCTTC.

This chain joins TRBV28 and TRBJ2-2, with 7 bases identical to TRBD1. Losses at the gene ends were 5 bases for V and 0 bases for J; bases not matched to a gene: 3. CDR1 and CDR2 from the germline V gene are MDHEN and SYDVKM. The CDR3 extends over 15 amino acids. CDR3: CASSEGTANTGELFF. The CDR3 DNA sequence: TGTGCCAGCAGTGAAGGGACAGCGAACACCGGGGAGCTGTTTTTT.

In DNA, the CDR3 is TGTGCCATCAGTCCGGGGGCTTACGAGCAGTACGTC. Protein sequence: CAISPGAYEQYV. This sequence joins TRBV10-3 and TRBJ2-7, with D tentatively TRBD1 or TRBD2 (6 bases each). Per germline, CDR1 ENHRY and CDR2 SYGVKD. The CDR3 is 12 amino acids. Between the trimmed V and J ends, which lost 5 bases and 4 bases, there was a span of 9 bases.

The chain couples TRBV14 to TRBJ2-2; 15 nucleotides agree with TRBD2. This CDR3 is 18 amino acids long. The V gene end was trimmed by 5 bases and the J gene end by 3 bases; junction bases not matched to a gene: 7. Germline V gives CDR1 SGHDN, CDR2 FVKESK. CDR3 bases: TGTGCCAGCAGCTCCCCGGGACTAGCGGGGGGAGACACCGGGGAGCTGTTTTTT. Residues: CASSSPGLAGGDTGELFF.

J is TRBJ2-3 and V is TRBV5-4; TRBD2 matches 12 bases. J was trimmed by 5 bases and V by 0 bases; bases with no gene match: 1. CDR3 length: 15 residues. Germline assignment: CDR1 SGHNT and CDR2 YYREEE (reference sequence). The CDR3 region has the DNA TGTGCCAGCAGCTTGGGGGGACTAGCGGGAGATACGCAGTATTTT. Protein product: CASSLGGLAGDTQYF.

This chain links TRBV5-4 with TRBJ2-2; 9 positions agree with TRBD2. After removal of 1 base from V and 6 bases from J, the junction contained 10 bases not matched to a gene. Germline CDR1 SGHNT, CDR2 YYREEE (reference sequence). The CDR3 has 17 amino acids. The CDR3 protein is CASSLRGSGSPPGELFF. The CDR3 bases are TGTGCCAGCAGCTTGAGGGGTAGCGGGAGCCCTCCCGGGGAGCTGTTTTTT.

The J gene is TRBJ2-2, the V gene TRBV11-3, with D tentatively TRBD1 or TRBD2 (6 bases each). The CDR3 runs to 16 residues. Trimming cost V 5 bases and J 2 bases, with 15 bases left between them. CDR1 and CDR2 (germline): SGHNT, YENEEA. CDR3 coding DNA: TGTGCCAGCAGCCTAGTACAGGGAGGCAACACCGGGGAGCTGTTTTTT. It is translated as CASSLVQGGNTGELFF.

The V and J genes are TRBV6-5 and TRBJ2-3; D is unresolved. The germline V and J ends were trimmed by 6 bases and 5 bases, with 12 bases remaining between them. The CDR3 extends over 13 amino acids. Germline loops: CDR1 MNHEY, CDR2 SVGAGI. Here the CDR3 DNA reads TGTGCCAGCAGAACTCCGGCCGGAGATACGCAGTATTTT. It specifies CASRTPAGDTQYF.

CDR3 sequence reads: CASSLEADYEQYF. For the CDR3, the DNA is TGTGCCAGCAGCTTGGAGGCAGACTACGAGCAGTACTTC. The chain links TRBV5-4 to TRBJ2-7; no firm D call. The V end lost 0 bases, the J end lost 3 bases, and 7 bases lay between the germline ends. The CDR3 sequence is 13 residues long. Per germline, CDR1 SGHNT and CDR2 YYREEE (reference sequence).

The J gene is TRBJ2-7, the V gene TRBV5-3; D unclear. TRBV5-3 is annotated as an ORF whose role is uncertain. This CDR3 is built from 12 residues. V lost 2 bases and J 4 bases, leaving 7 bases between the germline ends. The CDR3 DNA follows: TGTGCCAGAAGCTTTTATTCTTACGAGCAGTACTTC. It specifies CARSFYSYEQYF.

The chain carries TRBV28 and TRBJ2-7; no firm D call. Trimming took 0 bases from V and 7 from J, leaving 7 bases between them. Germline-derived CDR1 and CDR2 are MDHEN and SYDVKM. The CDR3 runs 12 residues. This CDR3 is CASSLCLGEQYV. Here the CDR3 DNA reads TGTGCCAGCAGTTTATGCTTAGGGGAGCAGTACGTC.

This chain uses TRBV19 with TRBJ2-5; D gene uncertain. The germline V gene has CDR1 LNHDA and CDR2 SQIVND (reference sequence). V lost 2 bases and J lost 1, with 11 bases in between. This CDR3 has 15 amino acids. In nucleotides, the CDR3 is TGTGCCAGTAGTATATGGATCTCCAGCCAAGAGACCCAGTACTTC. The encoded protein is CASSIWISSQETQYF.

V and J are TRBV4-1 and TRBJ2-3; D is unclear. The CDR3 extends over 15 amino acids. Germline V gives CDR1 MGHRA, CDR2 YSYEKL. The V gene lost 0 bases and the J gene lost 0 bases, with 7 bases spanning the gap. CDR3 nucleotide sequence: TGCGCCAGCAGCCAAGATCAAGTGAGCACAGATACGCAGTATTTT. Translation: CASSQDQVSTDTQYF.

The CDR3 spells CASSPEDSLNQPQHF. As DNA, the CDR3 is TGTGCCAGTAGTCCGGAGGACAGCCTTAATCAGCCCCAGCATTTT. The V and J genes are TRBV19 and TRBJ1-5; possible D gene TRBD1, 6 bases. V lost 5 bases, J lost 4 bases, and 15 bases lay in between. CDR1 LNHDA and CDR2 SQIVND come from the germline V gene (reference sequence). CDR3 length: 15 amino acids.

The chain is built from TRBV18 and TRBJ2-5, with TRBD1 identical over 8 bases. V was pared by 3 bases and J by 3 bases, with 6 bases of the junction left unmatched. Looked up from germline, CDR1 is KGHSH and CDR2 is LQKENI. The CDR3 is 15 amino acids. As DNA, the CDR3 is TGTGCCAGCTCACCGGGACAGGTAATGGAAGAGACCCAGTACTTC. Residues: CASSPGQVMEETQYF.

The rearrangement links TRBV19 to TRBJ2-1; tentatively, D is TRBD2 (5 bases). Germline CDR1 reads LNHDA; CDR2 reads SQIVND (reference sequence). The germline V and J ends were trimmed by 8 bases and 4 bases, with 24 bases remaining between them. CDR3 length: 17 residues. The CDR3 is CASSDLSGSPFYNEQFF. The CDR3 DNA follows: TGTGCCAGTTCGGACTTGTCGGGGAGTCCCTTTTACAATGAGCAGTTCTTC.